This T cell receptor (beta chain) was found in a study of vaccination effects on CD4 cells after COVID-19. Profiling relied on immunoSEQ multiplex PCR, and the TCRdb table lists in-frame clones only, not all of them. The table shows 25,000 to 35,000 clones, with over 55% occurring only once. Notes on this clone: What it binds is not known.

Sequencing was preceded by expansion of antigen-specific CD4+ T cells with viral peptide pools in the ViraFEST assay. Between days 10 and 11 of culture, CD4+ T cells were separated out. The cohort was immunized with two doses of either the BNT162b2 or mRNA-1273 vaccine. The CDR3 consists of 17 residues. Germline CDR1 reads KGHSH; CDR2 reads LQKENI. Trimming cost V 3 bases and J 3 bases, with 15 bases left between them. The receptor was isolated from a human donor who received a COVID-19 vaccine. This material consisted of CD4+ T cells from PBMCs cultured with SARS-CoV-2 spike peptides, taken after COVID-19 vaccination. The genes are TRBV18 and TRBJ1-6, with D uncertain. CDR3 loop: CASSPTSGGLYNSPLHF. CDR3 nucleotides: TGTGCCAGCTCACCGACCTCCGGAGGGCTCTATAATTCACCCCTCCACTTT.